The clone carrying this T cell receptor (beta chain) was counted ten times or more. Its target is not known. Libraries of TCR beta came from iRepertoire HTBI primers plus Arm-PCR of CDR3 regions. TCRdb independently ran MiXCR on the multiplex PCR reads; one entry per CDR3 protein. The table shows 200,000 to 250,000 distinct CDR3 sequences, with just over 20% occurring only once. This record belongs to a study of regulatory T cells in long-lasting Graves disease. Overall study context: Graves' patients, newly diagnosed, had taken antithyroid drugs under 3 months.

The length of the CDR3 is 15 residues. The germline CDR1 and CDR2 sequences are SGHNT and YENEEA. Germline trimming cut 1 base from V and 2 bases from J; bases unmatched to any gene: 5. Regarding the study as a whole: The TCR repertoire of persistent Graves' patients was less diverse than that of newly diagnosed ones. There were preferences for TRBV28, TRBJ1-2 and TRBJ2-5 in persistent disease.

Time point here: newly diagnosed GD, antithyroid drugs for less than 3 months. From RNA extracted from PBMCs, the TCR library was made. The V call is TRBV11-3, the J call TRBJ2-7, with 7 bases fitting TRBD2. This receptor was obtained from a female donor with Graves disease. The sequencing here drew on peripheral blood mononuclear cells (PBMCs), taken at new diagnosis, from a patient treated with antithyroid drugs. The CDR3, as DNA: TGTGCCAGCAGCTTAGCGGGAGGACTGACCTACGAGCAGTACTTC. Translation: CASSLAGGLTYEQYF. Full variable domain (rest looked up from reference TRBV11-3 and TRBJ2-7): EAGVVQSPRYKIIEKKQPVAFWCNPISGHNTLYWYLQNLGQGPELLIRYENEEAVDDSQLPKDRFSAERLKGVDSTLKIQPAELGDSAVYLCASSLAGGLTYEQYFGPGTRLTVT.